The clone carrying this T cell receptor (beta chain) was observed at least ten times. Its antigen remains unidentified. The germline CDR1 and CDR2 sequences are SGHVS and FQNEAQ. V dropped 1 base and J dropped 3; count of bases not matched to a gene: 14. The CDR3 has 18 amino acids. The sample comes from a study of CD8 T cells in ankylosing spondylitis. Study-level findings and limits: The authors reported significant enrichment of disease-linked clones in matched ankylosing spondylitis synovial fluid. Characteristic, it appeared, of ankylosing spondylitis blood was a TCR beta motif of 7 or 8 highly homologous variants.

Construction of TCR beta libraries was performed using quantitative 5'-RACE with molecular barcodes. MiXCR, run by TCRdb on the 5' RACE reads, gives a single entry per CDR3 protein. The sample yields hundreds of thousands of distinct CDR3 sequences, roughly 24% seen once. The sequence came from a male donor with ankylosing spondylitis or in good health (not recorded which). This sequence joins TRBV7-8 and TRBJ2-5; TRBD1 matches 7 bases. The sample taken for sequencing was blood, either unsorted or a sorted T cell fraction (not recorded which). The CDR3 DNA is TGTGCCAGCAGCTTAGTCTATCGAGTGTCGGGACAGAAAGAGACCCAGTACTTC. The encoded protein is CASSLVYRVSGQKETQYF.